This TCR beta chain was captured in a study of prognosis after radiotherapy for stage I lung cancer. The authors amplified TCR beta CDR3 from genomic DNA using two-round multiplex PCR. Round one of PCR was performed, and it used primers specific to each TRBV and TRBJ gene. Using its own MiXCR run on the multiplex PCR reads, TCRdb lists one record per CDR3 protein. The repertoire has 51,000 or so distinct CDR3 sequences, approximately 35% of them found once; the top ten carry about 9.2%. This clonotype was observed at least ten times. Its matching antigen is unknown. This CDR3 has 16 residues. Study-level findings and limits: Differing TRBV and TRBJ gene usage was reportedly seen between patients with and without metastases.

This sequence joins TRBV3-2 and TRBJ1-4; the table assigns TRBD1, which was not confirmed against the DNA. TRBV3-2 constitutes a pseudogene. The sequence was obtained from a donor over 45 with non-small cell lung cancer. Specimen: PBMCs, collected before or after stereotactic body radiation therapy (not recorded which). The CDR3 DNA reads TGTGCCAGCAGCCGGGCGTCGGACGCAACTAATGAAAAACTGTTTTTT. It encodes CASSRASDATNEKLFF.